These 14 T cell receptor beta chains were sequenced from one sample in a study of graft-versus-host responses after intestinal transplantation. TCRdb's copy holds only in-frame clones and misses some; the assay was immunoSEQ multiplex PCR. The table has more than 85,000 clones, roughly 80% seen once. What these receptors recognize is not known. Sequencing used unstimulated CD4+ T cells sorted from spleen or lymph node cells, obtained before intestinal transplant. Source of these receptors: a human donor who received an intestinal transplant.

V usage is TRBV11-2 and J usage is TRBJ2-7; 8 bases are shared with TRBD1. The CDR3 runs to 14 residues. The ends lost 5 bases at V and 1 base at J; junction bases unmatched: 4. Germline loops: CDR1 SGHAT, CDR2 FQNNGV. The CDR3 sequence is CASSPRTGSYEQYF. DNA for the CDR3: TGTGCCAGCAGCCCCCGGACAGGGTCCTACGAGCAGTACTTC.

The gene calls are TRBV11-2 and TRBJ2-3; no definite D call. In germline, CDR1 is SGHAT, CDR2 FQNNGV. With 0 bases removed from V and 5 bases from J, the gap between germline ends came to 6 bases. CDR3 length: 13 residues. In DNA, the CDR3 is TGTGCCAGCAGCTTAGATCGTTTAGATACGCAGTATTTT. It translates to CASSLDRLDTQYF.

This chain joins TRBV5-1 and TRBJ2-7; D might be TRBD1 (6 bases). This CDR3 spans 15 amino acids. Germline V CDR1 and CDR2: SGHRS, YFSETQ. V lost 0 bases and J 2 bases, leaving 12 bases between the germline ends. As DNA, the CDR3 is TGCGCCAGCAGCTTGGGGACAGTCCCACCCTACGAGCAGTACTTC. This sequence encodes CASSLGTVPPYEQYF.

The chain has TRBV14 and TRBJ2-5; tentatively, D is TRBD1 (5 bases). CDR1 is SGHDN and CDR2 is FVKESK in the germline V gene. The CDR3 is 14 residues long. V was cut by 1 base and J by 5 bases, with 11 bases left in between. The CDR3 coding sequence is TGTGCCAGCAGCCAAGTGCAGGGCTTGGAGACCCAGTACTTC. This gives the protein CASSQVQGLETQYF.

The rearrangement links TRBV28 to TRBJ2-7, with 7 positions matching TRBD2. Germline V CDR1 and CDR2: MDHEN, SYDVKM. Trimming at V came to 6 bases and at J to 0 bases, leaving 8 bases not matched to a gene. The length of the CDR3 is 15 residues. In DNA form, the CDR3 reads TGTGCCAGCAGCTCGGGTGGGGAGGGCTCCTACGAGCAGTACTTC. Its translation: CASSSGGEGSYEQYF.

This chain uses TRBV6-1 with TRBJ1-1; 10 bases match TRBD1. V lost 7 bases to trimming and J lost 3 bases; unmatched junction nucleotides: 5. Germline values: CDR1 MNHNS, CDR2 SASEGT. CDR3 length equals 14 residues. The CDR3 DNA follows: TGTGCCAGCACCCTTGGACAGGGGGACACTGAAGCTTTCTTT. Amino acids: CASTLGQGDTEAFF.

The chain combines TRBV19 with TRBJ1-5; D is uncertain. This CDR3 has 14 amino acids. The V end was cut by 4 bases, the J end by 2 bases, with 9 bases between. The germline V gene has CDR1 LNHDA and CDR2 SQIVND (reference sequence). The chain's CDR3 is CASSRAQGNQPQHF. The CDR3 bases are TGTGCCAGTAGTAGGGCTCAGGGCAATCAGCCCCAGCATTTT. Complete variable domain (other parts from reference TRBV19 and TRBJ1-5): DGGITQSPKYLFRKEGQNVTLSCEQNLNHDAMYWYRQDPGQGLRLIYYSQIVNDFQKGDIAEGYSVSREKKESFPLTVTSAQKNPTAFYLCASSRAQGNQPQHFGDGTRLSIL.

V and J are TRBV19 and TRBJ1-1; D not resolved. V was pared by 7 bases and J by 3 bases, with 6 bases between. This CDR3 is built from 11 residues. Germline-derived CDR1 and CDR2 are LNHDA and SQIVND (reference sequence). The DNA for the CDR3 is TGTGCCAGTACTTTCGACACTGAAGCTTTCTTT. It encodes CASTFDTEAFF. The entire variable domain, with the rest obtained from reference TRBV19 and TRBJ1-1, is as follows: DGGITQSPKYLFRKEGQNVTLSCEQNLNHDAMYWYRQDPGQGLRLIYYSQIVNDFQKGDIAEGYSVSREKKESFPLTVTSAQKNPTAFYLCASTFDTEAFFGQGTRLTVV.

The gene calls are TRBV5-6 and TRBJ2-3, with no clear D. From germline, CDR1 is SGHDT and CDR2 YYEEEE. Trimming removed 4 bases at V and 2 bases at J, with 14 bases between. CDR3 length: 15 amino acids. The CDR3 loop is CASSPREIYTDTQYF. CDR3 bases: TGTGCCAGCAGCCCTCGCGAAATCTACACAGATACGCAGTATTTT.

The chain couples TRBV6-6 to TRBJ1-4; TRBD1 agrees at 10 bases. Germline values: CDR1 MNHNY, CDR2 SVGAGI (reference sequence). CDR3 length: 15 residues. After removal of 6 bases from V and 4 bases from J, the junction contained 5 bases not matched to a gene. The CDR3 spells CASRLRDRGNEKLFF. DNA of the CDR3: TGTGCCAGCAGGCTCCGGGACAGGGGTAATGAAAAACTGTTTTTT.

The table lists this clone with a count of one. The rearrangement uses TRBV28 and TRBJ2-4, with 9 bases aligning to TRBD2. After removal of 9 bases from V and 6 bases from J, the junction contained 9 bases not matched to a gene. Germline V gives CDR1 MDHEN, CDR2 SYDVKM. The CDR3 has 14 amino acids. The CDR3 is CASKASGAINIQYF. DNA for the CDR3: TGTGCCAGTAAAGCTAGCGGGGCTATAAACATTCAGTACTTC.

This clone showed up just a few times. This chain connects TRBV15 to TRBJ2-5, with D perhaps matching TRBD1 (6 bases). V was shortened by 4 bases and J by 2 bases, with 11 bases between the two germline ends. The CDR3 is 14 residues long. The germline V gene encodes CDR1 LNHNV and CDR2 YYDKDF (reference sequence). DNA for the CDR3: TGTGCCACCAGCAAAAGGGACATGCAAGAGACCCAGTACTTC. As protein: CATSKRDMQETQYF. The complete variable domain, with remaining parts taken from reference TRBV15 and TRBJ2-5, reads DAMVIQNPRYQVTQFGKPVTLSCSQTLNHNVMYWYQQKSSQAPKLLFHYYDKDFNNEADTPDNFQSRRPNTSFCFLDIRSPGLGDTAMYLCATSKRDMQETQYFGPGTRLLVL.

This clone was found once. The chain employs TRBV5-4 and TRBJ1-3; 7 nucleotides line up with TRBD1. Germline CDR1 and CDR2: SGHNT and YYREEE (reference sequence). With V trimmed by 0 bases and J by 0 bases, 0 bases remained unmatched. This CDR3 comprises 15 residues. CDR3 nucleotides: TGTGCCAGCAGCTTGGGGACAGGCTCTGGAAACACCATATATTTT. This encodes CASSLGTGSGNTIYF.

This clone was counted only a few times. The same CDR3 can be traced to other DNA sequences in this sample. The chain uses TRBV4-1 and TRBJ2-5, with TRBD2 matching over 7 bases. The ends lost 1 base at V and 5 bases at J; junction bases unmatched: 1. The germline CDR1 and CDR2 sequences are MGHRA and YSYEKL. This CDR3 contains 13 residues. CDR3 coding DNA: TGCGCCAGCAGCCAAGCGCGGGGGGAGACCCAGTACTTC. Its translation: CASSQARGETQYF.